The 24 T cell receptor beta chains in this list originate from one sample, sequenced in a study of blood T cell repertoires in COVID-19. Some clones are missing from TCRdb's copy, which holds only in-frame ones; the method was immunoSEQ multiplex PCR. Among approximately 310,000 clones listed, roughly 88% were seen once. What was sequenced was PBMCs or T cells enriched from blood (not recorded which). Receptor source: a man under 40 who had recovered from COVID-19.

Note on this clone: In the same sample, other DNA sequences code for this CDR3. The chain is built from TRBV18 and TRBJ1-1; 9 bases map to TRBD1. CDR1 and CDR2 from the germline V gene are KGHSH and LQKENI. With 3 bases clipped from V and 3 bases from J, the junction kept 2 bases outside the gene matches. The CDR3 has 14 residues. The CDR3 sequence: CASSPRTGDTEAFF. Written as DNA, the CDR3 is TGTGCCAGCTCACCCCGGACAGGGGACACTGAAGCTTTCTTT.

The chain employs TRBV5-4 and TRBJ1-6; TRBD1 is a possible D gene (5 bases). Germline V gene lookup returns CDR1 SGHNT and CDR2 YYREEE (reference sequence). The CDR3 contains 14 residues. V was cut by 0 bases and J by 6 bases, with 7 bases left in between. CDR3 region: CASSLGQINSPLHF. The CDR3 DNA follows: TGTGCCAGCAGCTTGGGACAGATTAATTCACCCCTCCACTTT.

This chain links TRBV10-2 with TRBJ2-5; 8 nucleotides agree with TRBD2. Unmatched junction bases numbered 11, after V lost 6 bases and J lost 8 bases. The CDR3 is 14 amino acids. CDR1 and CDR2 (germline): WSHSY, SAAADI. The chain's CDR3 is CASRERGTLDTQYF. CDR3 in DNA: TGCGCCAGCAGGGAGCGGGGGACGTTGGACACCCAGTACTTC.

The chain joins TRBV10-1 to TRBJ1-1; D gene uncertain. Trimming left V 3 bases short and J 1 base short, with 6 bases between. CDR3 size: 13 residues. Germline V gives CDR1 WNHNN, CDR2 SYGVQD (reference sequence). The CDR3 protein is CASSDPGNTEAFF. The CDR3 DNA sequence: TGCGCCAGCAGTGACCCGGGGAACACTGAAGCTTTCTTT.

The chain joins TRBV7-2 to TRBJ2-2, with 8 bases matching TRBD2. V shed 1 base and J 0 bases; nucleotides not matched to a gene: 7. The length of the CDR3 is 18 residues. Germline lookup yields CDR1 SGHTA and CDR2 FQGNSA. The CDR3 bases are TGTGCCAGCAGCTTAGAACCCCCGGGACTAGCGAACACCGGGGAGCTGTTTTTT. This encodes CASSLEPPGLANTGELFF.

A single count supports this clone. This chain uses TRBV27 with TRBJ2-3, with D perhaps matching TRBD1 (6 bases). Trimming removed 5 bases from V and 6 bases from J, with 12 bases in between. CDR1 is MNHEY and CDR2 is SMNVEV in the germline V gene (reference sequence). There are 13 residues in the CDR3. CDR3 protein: CASSMGAGDTQYF. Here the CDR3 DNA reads TGTGCCAGCAGTATGGGGGCCGGGGATACGCAGTATTTT.

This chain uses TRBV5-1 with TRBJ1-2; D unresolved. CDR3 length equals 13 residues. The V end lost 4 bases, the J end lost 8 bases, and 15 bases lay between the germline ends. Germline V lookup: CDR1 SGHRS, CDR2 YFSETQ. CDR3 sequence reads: CASSPTLSVGYTF. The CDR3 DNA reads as TGCGCCAGCAGCCCAACGCTATCGGTGGGCTACACCTTC.

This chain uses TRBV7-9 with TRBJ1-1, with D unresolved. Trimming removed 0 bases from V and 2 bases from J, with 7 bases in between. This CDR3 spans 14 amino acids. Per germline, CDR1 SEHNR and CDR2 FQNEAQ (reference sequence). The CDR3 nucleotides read TGTGCCAGCAGCTTAGCACTGCTTAACACTGAAGCTTTCTTT. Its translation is CASSLALLNTEAFF.

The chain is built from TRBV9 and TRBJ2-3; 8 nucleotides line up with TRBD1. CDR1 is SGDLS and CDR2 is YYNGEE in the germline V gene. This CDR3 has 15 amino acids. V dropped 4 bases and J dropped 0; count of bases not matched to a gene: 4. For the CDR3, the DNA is TGTGCCAGCAGCCCCTGGACAGGGAGCACAGATACGCAGTATTTT. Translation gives CASSPWTGSTDTQYF. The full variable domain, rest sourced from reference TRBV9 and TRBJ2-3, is DSGVTQTPKHLITATGQRVTLRCSPRSGDLSVYWYQQSLDQGLQFLIQYYNGEERAKGNILERFSAQQFPDLHSELNLSSLELGDSALYFCASSPWTGSTDTQYFGPGTRLTVL.

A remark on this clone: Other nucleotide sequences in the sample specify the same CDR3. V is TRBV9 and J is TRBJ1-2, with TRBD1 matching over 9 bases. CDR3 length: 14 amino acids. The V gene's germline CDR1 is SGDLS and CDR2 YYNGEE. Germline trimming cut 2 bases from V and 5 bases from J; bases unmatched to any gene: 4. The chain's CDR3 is CASSVSQGAYGYTF. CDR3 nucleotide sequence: TGTGCCAGCAGCGTCTCACAGGGGGCGTATGGCTACACCTTC. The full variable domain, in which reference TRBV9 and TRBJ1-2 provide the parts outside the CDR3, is DSGVTQTPKHLITATGQRVTLRCSPRSGDLSVYWYQQSLDQGLQFLIQYYNGEERAKGNILERFSAQQFPDLHSELNLSSLELGDSALYFCASSVSQGAYGYTFGSGTRLTVV.

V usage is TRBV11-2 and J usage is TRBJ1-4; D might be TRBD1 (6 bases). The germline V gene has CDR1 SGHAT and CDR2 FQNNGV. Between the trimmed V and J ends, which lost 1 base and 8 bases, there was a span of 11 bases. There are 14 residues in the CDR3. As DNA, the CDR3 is TGTGCCAGCAGCTTAGTGTACAGGGACGAAAAACTGTTTTTT. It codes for CASSLVYRDEKLFF.

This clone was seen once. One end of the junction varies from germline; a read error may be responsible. The CDR3 nucleotides are TGTGCCAGTAGTCTCGCTAGCGGTAAACGGGGAGCTGTTTTT. Translation: CASSLASGKRGAVF. The chain carries TRBV19 and TRBJ2-2, with 7 nucleotides matching TRBD2. Germline CDR1 and CDR2: LNHDA and SQIVND (reference sequence). The CDR3 covers 14 residues.

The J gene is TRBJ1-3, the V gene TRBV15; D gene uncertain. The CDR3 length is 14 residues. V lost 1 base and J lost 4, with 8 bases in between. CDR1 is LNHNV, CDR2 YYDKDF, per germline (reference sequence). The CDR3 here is CATSRGSFGNTIYF. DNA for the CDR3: TGTGCCACCAGCAGAGGGAGCTTCGGAAACACCATATATTTT.

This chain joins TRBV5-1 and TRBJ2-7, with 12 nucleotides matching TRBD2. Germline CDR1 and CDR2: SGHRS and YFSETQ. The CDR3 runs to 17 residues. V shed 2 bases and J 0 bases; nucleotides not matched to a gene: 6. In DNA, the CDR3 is TGCGCCAGCAGCTTCACTAGCGGGGGGTCCGCCTCCTACGAGCAGTACTTC. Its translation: CASSFTSGGSASYEQYF. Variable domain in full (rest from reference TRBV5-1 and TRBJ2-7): KAGVTQTPRYLIKTRGQQVTLSCSPISGHRSVSWYQQTPGQGLQFLFEYFSETQRNKGNFPGRFSGRQFSNSRSEMNVSTLELGDSALYLCASSFTSGGSASYEQYFGPGTRLTVT.

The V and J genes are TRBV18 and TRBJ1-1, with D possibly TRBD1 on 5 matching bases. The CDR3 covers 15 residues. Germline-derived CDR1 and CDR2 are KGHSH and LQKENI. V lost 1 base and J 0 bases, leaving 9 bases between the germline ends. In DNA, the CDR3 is TGTGCCAGCTCACCACGGGGGGGATTGAACACTGAAGCTTTCTTT. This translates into CASSPRGGLNTEAFF.

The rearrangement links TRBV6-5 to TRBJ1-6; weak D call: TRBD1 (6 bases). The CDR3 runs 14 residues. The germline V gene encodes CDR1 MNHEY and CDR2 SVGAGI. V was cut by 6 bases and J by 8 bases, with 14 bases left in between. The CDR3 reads CASSLQDSDSPLHF. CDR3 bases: TGTGCCAGCAGCCTGCAGGACAGCGATTCACCCCTCCACTTT.

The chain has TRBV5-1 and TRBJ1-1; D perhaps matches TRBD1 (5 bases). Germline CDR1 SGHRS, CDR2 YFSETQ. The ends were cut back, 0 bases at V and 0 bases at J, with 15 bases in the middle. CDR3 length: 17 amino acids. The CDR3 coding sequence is TGCGCCAGCAGCTTGGAGCCCCCGGGACTGATGAACACTGAAGCTTTCTTT. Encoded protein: CASSLEPPGLMNTEAFF.

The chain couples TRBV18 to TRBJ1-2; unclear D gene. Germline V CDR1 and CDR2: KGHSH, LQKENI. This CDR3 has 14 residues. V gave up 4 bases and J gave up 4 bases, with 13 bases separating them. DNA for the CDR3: TGTGCCAGCTCACTCGGGTCTGATTCCTATGGCTACACCTTC. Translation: CASSLGSDSYGYTF.

CDR3 region: CAWSVYGDSLYQPQHF. The CDR3, as DNA: TGTGCCTGGAGTGTGTACGGGGACAGCCTTTATCAGCCCCAGCATTTT. The gene calls are TRBV30 and TRBJ1-5; 7 bases map to TRBD1. V trimming: 0 bases; J trimming: 5 bases; junction bases outside the gene matches: 10. The CDR3 covers 16 residues. Germline lookup yields CDR1 GTSNPN and CDR2 SVGIG (reference sequence).

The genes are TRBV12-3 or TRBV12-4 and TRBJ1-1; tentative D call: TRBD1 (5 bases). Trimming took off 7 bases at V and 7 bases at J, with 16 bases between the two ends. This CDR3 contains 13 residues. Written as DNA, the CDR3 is TGTGCCAGCACCCTCGGGGGGACCGTTGAAGCTTTCTTT. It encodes CASTLGGTVEAFF.

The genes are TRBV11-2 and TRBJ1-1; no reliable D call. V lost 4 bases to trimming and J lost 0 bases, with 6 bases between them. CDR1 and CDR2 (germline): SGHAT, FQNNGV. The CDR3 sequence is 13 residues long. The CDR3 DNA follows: TGTGCCAGCAGCTCCCATCTGAACACTGAAGCTTTCTTT. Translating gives CASSSHLNTEAFF.

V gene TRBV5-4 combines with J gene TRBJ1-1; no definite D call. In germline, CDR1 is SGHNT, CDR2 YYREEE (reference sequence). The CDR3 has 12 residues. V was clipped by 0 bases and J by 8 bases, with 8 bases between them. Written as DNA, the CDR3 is TGTGCCAGCAGCTTGGACGGAGGAGAAGCTTTCTTT. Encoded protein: CASSLDGGEAFF.

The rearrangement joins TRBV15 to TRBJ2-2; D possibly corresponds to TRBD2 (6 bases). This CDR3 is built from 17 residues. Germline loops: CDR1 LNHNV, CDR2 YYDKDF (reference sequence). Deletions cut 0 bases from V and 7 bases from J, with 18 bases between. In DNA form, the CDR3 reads TGTGCCACCAGCAGAGATTCAGTAGCGGCCGTGGTCGGGGAGCTGTTTTTT. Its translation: CATSRDSVAAVVGELFF.

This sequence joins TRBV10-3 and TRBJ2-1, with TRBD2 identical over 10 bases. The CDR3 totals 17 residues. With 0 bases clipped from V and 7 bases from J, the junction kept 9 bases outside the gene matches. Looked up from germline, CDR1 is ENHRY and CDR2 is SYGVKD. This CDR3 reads CAISESSLAGGQNEQFF. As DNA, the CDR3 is TGTGCCATCAGTGAGTCGTCTTTAGCGGGGGGCCAGAATGAGCAGTTCTTC.